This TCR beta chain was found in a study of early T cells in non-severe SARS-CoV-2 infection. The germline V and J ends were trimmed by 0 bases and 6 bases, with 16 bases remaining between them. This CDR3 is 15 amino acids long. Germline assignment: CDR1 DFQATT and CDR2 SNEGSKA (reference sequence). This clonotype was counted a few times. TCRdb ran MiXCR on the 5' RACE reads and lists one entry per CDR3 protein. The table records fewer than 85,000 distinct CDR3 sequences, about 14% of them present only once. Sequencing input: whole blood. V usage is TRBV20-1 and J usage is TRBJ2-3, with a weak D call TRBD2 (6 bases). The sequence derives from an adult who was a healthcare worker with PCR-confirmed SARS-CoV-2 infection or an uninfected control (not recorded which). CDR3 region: CSARDEPTRGDTQYF. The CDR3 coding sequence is TGCAGTGCTAGAGATGAACCGACTAGGGGCGATACGCAGTATTTT.